Below, 9 T cell receptor beta chains from the same sample are listed, as sequenced in a study of blood T cell repertoires in COVID-19 (dated by TCRdb to 2018 to 2021). The protocol used for the library was the immunoSEQ multiplex PCR assay. The source is immuneACCESS, and TCRdb retained only in-frame sequences with V and J called. Part of the clones is not carried over; for the studies checked, unresolved V genes explain less than half of this, and the remainder is unexplained. In all, the sample holds under 300,000 clones, and about four fifths of those were seen once. The ten largest account for 3.4% of the sample. Sample: peripheral blood. All receptors derive from a young woman with acute or convalescent COVID-19.

This clone showed up just once. V gene TRBV6-6 combines with J gene TRBJ2-5; 7 bases map to TRBD2. The germline CDR1 and CDR2 sequences are MNHNY and SVGAGI (reference sequence). CDR3 size: 15 residues. V dropped 4 bases and J dropped 4; count of bases not matched to a gene: 9. Here the CDR3 DNA reads TGTGCCAGCAGTTCCCCGTCCCGGGGGGTAGAGACCCAGTACTTC. Protein sequence: CASSSPSRGVETQYF.

V and J are TRBV11-3 and TRBJ2-7, with D possibly TRBD2 on 6 matching bases. Germline V lookup: CDR1 SGHNT, CDR2 YENEEA. The V gene lost 9 bases and the J gene lost 12 bases, with 12 bases spanning the gap. The CDR3 contains 9 residues. The CDR3 DNA sequence: TGTGCCAGTCAGCGGGCTCCGTACTTC. This encodes CASQRAPYF.

V is TRBV30 and J is TRBJ2-7; tentatively, D is TRBD1 (5 bases). There are 12 residues in the CDR3. The V gene lost 5 bases and the J gene lost 0 bases, with 8 bases spanning the gap. The V gene's germline CDR1 is GTSNPN and CDR2 SVGIG (reference sequence). The CDR3 protein is CAWSDSSYEQYF. CDR3 bases: TGTGCCTGGTCCGACAGCTCCTACGAGCAGTACTTC.

The chain has TRBV6-5 and TRBJ1-3; D gene uncertain. The V gene's germline CDR1 is MNHEY and CDR2 SVGAGI. The CDR3 is 14 amino acids. The ends were cut back, 7 bases at V and 0 bases at J, with 10 bases in the middle. CDR3 bases: TGTGCCAGCAAGCGGTCTCTCTCTGGAAACACCATATATTTT. This translates into CASKRSLSGNTIYF.

For the CDR3, the DNA is TGTGCCAGCAGCTTAGTTAGTGGTGTTGGTGGAAACACCATATATTTT. Translating gives CASSLVSGVGGNTIYF. The V gene is TRBV7-8, the J gene TRBJ1-3; D is undetermined. Germline CDR1 reads SGHVS; CDR2 reads FQNEAQ. With 1 base removed from V and 3 bases from J, the gap between germline ends came to 13 bases. There are 16 residues in the CDR3. The complete variable domain, with remaining parts taken from reference TRBV7-8 and TRBJ1-3, reads GAGVSQSPRYKVAKRGQDVALRCDPISGHVSLFWYQQALGQGPEFLTYFQNEAQLDKSGLPSDRFFAERPEGSVSTLKIQRTQQEDSAVYLCASSLVSGVGGNTIYFGEGSWLTVV.

The V gene is TRBV7-9, the J gene TRBJ1-2, with 7 bases lining up with TRBD1. V shed 5 bases, J shed 8 bases, and the junction held 14 bases outside the gene matches. The CDR3 sequence is 15 residues long. Per germline, CDR1 SEHNR and CDR2 FQNEAQ (reference sequence). The CDR3 loop is CASSARDSIPLGYTF. CDR3 coding DNA: TGTGCCAGCAGCGCGAGGGACAGCATCCCACTCGGCTACACCTTC.

V and J are TRBV10-3 and TRBJ2-7; TRBD1 agrees at 7 bases. CDR3 size: 14 residues. Germline-derived CDR1 and CDR2 are ENHRY and SYGVKD. Losses at the gene ends were 2 bases for V and 3 bases for J; bases not matched to a gene: 4. The CDR3 sequence: CAISEGTDDYEQYF. The CDR3 DNA reads as TGTGCCATCAGTGAGGGGACAGATGACTACGAGCAGTACTTC.

This clone was recorded only once. The V call is TRBV7-2, the J call TRBJ2-2; no clear D gene. This CDR3 is 15 amino acids long. Germline loops: CDR1 SGHTA, CDR2 FQGNSA. Trimming stripped 3 bases from V and 0 bases from J, with 8 bases between. CDR3 coding DNA: TGTGCCAGCAGCTTGAGGCAGACGAACACCGGGGAGCTGTTTTTT. This gives the protein CASSLRQTNTGELFF.

The genes are TRBV28 and TRBJ2-4, with D maybe TRBD2 (6 bases). This CDR3 has 11 amino acids. The V gene's germline CDR1 is MDHEN and CDR2 SYDVKM. With 6 bases removed from V and 9 bases from J, the gap between germline ends came to 9 bases. In nucleotides, the CDR3 is TGTGCCAGCAGGATGGGAGGCATTCAGTACTTC. Residues: CASRMGGIQYF.